This is a list of T cell receptor beta chains from one sample in a study of shared clonotypes between healthy human individuals. Clones were read by immunoSEQ multiplex PCR, and TCRdb kept only the in-frame ones, dropping some. This sample carries about 2.3 million clones, 85% to 95% of them seen once, and the ten largest clones take around 0.35%. The material sequenced was naive CD4+ T cells from PBMCs. The receptors here all came from a man aged 18 to 35 in good health. Some clones in this sample may be carry-over from other donors' samples. Each CDR3 is given with its conserved first and last residue. Each record gives: V gene, clone size, J gene, D gene, CDR3 protein, CDR3 DNA. A D gene is named only where the DNA matches it firmly. The listing skips clone size in some rows; elsewhere it reads once, few, many or a size class.

TRBV6-4	-	TRBJ2-3	TRBD2	CASSAFPAGRNVDTQYF	TGTGCCAGCAGTGCCTTCCCAGCGGGACGGAACGTAGATACGCAGTATTTT
TRBV5-4	-	TRBJ2-5	-	CASSNSGFQETQYF	TGTGCCAGCTCCAACTCTGGGTTTCAAGAGACCCAGTACTTC
TRBV5-4	-	TRBJ1-4	TRBD1	CASSVGTGDTEKLFF	TGTGCCAGCAGCGTTGGGACAGGCGATACTGAAAAACTGTTTTTT
TRBV6-6	-	TRBJ2-2	TRBD1	CASSNRQGGGTGELFF	TGTGCCAGCAGTAATAGACAGGGCGGTGGAACCGGGGAGCTGTTTTTT
TRBV6-1	-	TRBJ2-6	-	CASSRSSGANVLTF	TGTGCCAGCAGTCGGAGCTCTGGGGCCAACGTCCTGACTTTC
TRBV7-9	-	TRBJ2-5	-	CASSLESGGYRPGTQYF	TGTGCCAGCAGCTTAGAATCGGGCGGATACCGTCCGGGGACCCAGTACTTC
TRBV28	once	TRBJ2-3	TRBD2	CASSPQAGGDTQYF	TGTGCCAGCAGTCCCCAAGCGGGAGGTGATACGCAGTATTTT
TRBV7-9	-	TRBJ2-3	TRBD2	CASSRGLAGTDTQYF	TGTGCCAGCAGCCGAGGACTAGCGGGAACAGATACGCAGTATTTT
TRBV25-1	-	TRBJ2-7	-	CASSEWKVPEQYF	TGTGCCAGCAGTGAGTGGAAAGTACCCGAGCAGTACTTC
TRBV28	-	TRBJ2-1	-	CASSSTGTSITGEQFF	TGTGCCAGCAGTTCTACCGGGACTTCTATAACAGGGGAGCAGTTCTTC
TRBV19	-	TRBJ2-7	TRBD1	CASSNTGGEQYF	TGTGCCAGTAGTAACACAGGGGGCGAGCAGTACTTC
TRBV25-1	-	TRBJ2-7	TRBD2	CASSEAGVGEPYF	TGTGCCAGCAGTGAAGCGGGGGTAGGAGAACCTTACTTC
TRBV7-2	-	TRBJ2-7	-	CASSFRGPGGESSYEQYF	TGTGCCAGCAGCTTTCGTGGGCCGGGCGGGGAGAGCTCCTACGAGCAGTACTTC
TRBV10-3	-	TRBJ1-3	-	CAIGKDGISGNTIYF	TGTGCCATCGGAAAGGACGGGATCTCTGGAAACACCATATATTTT
TRBV4-1	-	TRBJ2-2	-	CASGPATPPGELFF	TGCGCCAGCGGCCCAGCAACTCCCCCCGGGGAGCTGTTTTTT
TRBV27	-	TRBJ1-1	TRBD1	CASSLSSPHRGVTEAFF	TGTGCCAGCAGTTTATCGAGCCCCCACAGGGGTGTGACTGAAGCTTTCTTT
TRBV30	once	TRBJ2-3	-	CAWRLGDTQYF	TGTGCCTGGAGGCTAGGAGATACGCAGTATTTT
TRBV2	once	TRBJ2-3	TRBD2	CASRYSGADWDTQYF	TGTGCCAGCAGGTATAGCGGGGCCGATTGGGATACGCAGTATTTT
TRBV5-1	-	TRBJ1-5	TRBD1	CASSLYEGAQGIRQPQHF	TGCGCCAGCAGCTTATATGAGGGGGCGCAAGGAATTCGTCAGCCCCAGCATTTT
TRBV5-4	-	TRBJ2-3	TRBD2	CASSFRSGEGTDTQYF	TGTGCCAGCAGCTTTCGCAGCGGGGAGGGTACAGATACGCAGTATTTT
TRBV5-4	-	TRBJ2-7	-	CASSLVPYEQYF	TGTGCCAGCAGCTTGGTTCCCTACGAGCAGTACTTC
TRBV9	once	TRBJ2-3	-	CASSVDGRSASTDTQYF	TGTGCCAGCAGCGTAGATGGACGGTCTGCTAGCACAGATACGCAGTATTTT
TRBV7-2	-	TRBJ2-2	-	CASSSNRRAVGELFF	TGTGCCAGCAGCTCGAACCGCAGGGCGGTCGGGGAGCTGTTTTTT
TRBV28	-	TRBJ2-7	-	CASSSGPNYEQYF	TGTGCCAGCAGTTCAGGACCAAACTACGAGCAGTACTTC
TRBV28	once	TRBJ1-2	-	CASSRTEAGLYGYTF	TGTGCCAGCAGCCGTACGGAAGCGGGTCTTTATGGCTACACCTTC
TRBV7-3	-	TRBJ2-1	TRBD2	CASSPRLAGGYEQFF	TGTGCCAGCAGCCCCCGTCTAGCGGGGGGGTATGAGCAGTTCTTC
TRBV4-2	-	TRBJ2-3	-	CASSPGTLRGDTQYF	TGTGCCAGCAGCCCCGGGACACTCAGGGGAGATACGCAGTATTTT
TRBV5-1	-	TRBJ1-1	-	CASSLGQTSFMNTEAFF	TGCGCCAGCAGCTTGGGACAGACCTCCTTCATGAACACTGAAGCTTTCTTT
TRBV7-3	-	TRBJ2-3	-	CASSSRARGTQYF	TGTGCCAGCAGCTCCCGGGCTAGAGGTACGCAGTATTTT
TRBV27	-	TRBJ2-3	TRBD2	CASSSLSGSTDTQYF	TGTGCCAGCAGTTCACTTAGCGGGAGCACAGATACGCAGTATTTT
TRBV9	-	TRBJ1-2	-	CASSGLSTQYGYTF	TGTGCCAGCAGTGGCCTCTCCACCCAGTATGGCTACACCTTC
TRBV7-2	-	TRBJ2-7	-	CASSLVWTTSYEQYF	TGTGCCAGCAGCTTAGTTTGGACTACCTCCTACGAGCAGTACTTC
TRBV18	-	TRBJ2-7	TRBD2	CASSPRTSRSYEQYF	TGTGCCAGCTCACCAAGGACTAGCAGGTCCTACGAGCAGTACTTC
TRBV10-3	once	TRBJ1-2	-	CAISDGPGANYGYTF	TGTGCCATCAGTGATGGGCCTGGAGCTAACTATGGCTACACCTTC
TRBV7-2	-	TRBJ2-7	-	CASSKSTDPYEQYF	TGTGCCAGCAGCAAATCTACGGATCCCTACGAGCAGTACTTC
TRBV6-5	-	TRBJ2-7	TRBD1	CASSRQGVFHEQYF	TGTGCCAGCAGCAGACAGGGGGTGTTCCACGAGCAGTACTTC
TRBV25-1	-	TRBJ2-3	-	CASSVYQGVADTQYF	TGTGCCAGCAGTGTGTATCAGGGAGTAGCAGATACGCAGTATTTT
TRBV29-1	once	TRBJ2-3	-	CSVSGLLTDTQYF	TGCAGCGTTTCTGGGCTCCTCACAGATACGCAGTATTTT
TRBV7-8	-	TRBJ2-7	-	CASSFSAFSSYEQYF	TGTGCCAGCAGCTTTTCGGCTTTTAGCTCCTACGAGCAGTACTTC
TRBV7-9	-	TRBJ2-3	TRBD1	CASRTGGADTQYF	TGTGCCAGCAGGACAGGGGGCGCAGATACGCAGTATTTT
TRBV28	-	TRBJ2-4	-	CASRPSRDSTMIRGVAKNIQYF	TGTGCCAGCAGACCCAGCCGGGACTCTACAATGATACGCGGGGTAGCCAAAAACATTCAGTACTTC
TRBV28	-	TRBJ2-1	TRBD2	CASSLGTRNEQFF	TGTGCCAGCAGTTTGGGGACTAGAAATGAGCAGTTCTTC
TRBV5-4	few	TRBJ1-2	-	CASSLARRESYTF	TGTGCCAGCAGCTTGGCGCGCCGCGAGAGCTACACCTTC
TRBV9	-	TRBJ1-4	-	CASSVGVGTNEKLFF	TGTGCCAGCAGCGTAGGGGTGGGGACTAATGAAAAACTGTTTTTT
TRBV7-2	-	TRBJ1-5	-	CASSLAGPGQPQHF	TGTGCCAGCAGCTTAGCCGGGCCCGGTCAGCCCCAGCATTTT
TRBV6-1	-	TRBJ1-1	TRBD1	CASTWGTGSTEAFF	TGTGCCAGCACATGGGGGACAGGGAGTACTGAAGCTTTCTTT
TRBV5-1	-	TRBJ1-1	-	CASSLGPGRNTEAFF	TGCGCCAGCAGCTTGGGACCCGGTAGGAACACTGAAGCTTTCTTT
TRBV9	-	TRBJ2-2	-	CASSVNGLSGELFF	TGTGCCAGCAGCGTAAATGGGTTGAGCGGGGAGCTGTTTTTT
TRBV5-1	-	TRBJ1-2	-	CASSQDPNYGYTF	TGCGCCAGCAGTCAGGATCCTAACTATGGCTACACCTTC
TRBV19	-	TRBJ1-2	-	CASSLPGLRTNYGYTF	TGTGCCAGTAGTCTCCCGGGACTAAGGACCAACTATGGCTACACCTTC
TRBV11-2	-	TRBJ1-1	-	CASSLADSLEAFF	TGTGCCAGCAGCTTAGCGGACAGCCTTGAAGCTTTCTTT